The following is a T cell receptor (beta chain) sequence with its context. One end of the junction varies from germline; a read error may be responsible. The sample is drawn from a study of blood T cell repertoires in COVID-19. In the study overall: COVID-19 samples collected from the United States, Italy and Spain covered acute and convalescent phases. In each case, the material was cDNA or gDNA derived from T cells, B-cell-depleted T cells, or PBMCs.

Original methodology: From reference gene primer amplification, estimates of nucleated cell counts were derived. Measured with immunoSEQ multiplex PCR; TCRdb has only the in-frame clones, and not every one. V and J calls and clone size are those listed in that table; D and trimming were worked out from the DNA. This sample has approximately 130,000 clones; 88% occur once, and the top ten carry 1.5% to 1.7%. Germline CDR1 SSHAT, CDR2 FNYEAQ (reference sequence). This CDR3 has 16 amino acids. Sequencing used peripheral blood. This sequence was found in a human donor in a cohort sampled during active COVID-19. V is TRBV7-7 and J is TRBJ2-5; 10 nucleotides agree with TRBD2. The CDR3 loop is CASSQSGTSVVGTQYF. The CDR3 DNA reads TGTGCTAGCAGCCAATCGGGGACTAGCGTTGTGGGGACCCAGTACTTC.